This T cell receptor beta chain was sequenced during a study of shared clonotypes between healthy human individuals (dated by TCRdb to the early 2020s). For context, the study as a whole: A couple of women and a few men aged 18 to 49 years were included in the cohort. Per donor, three plates each were used for CD4 naive and CD4 memory, two for CD8 naive, and one for CD8 memory. The study deeply sequenced blood TCR repertoires of roughly five healthy adults to estimate repertoire size and the extent of clonotype sharing between individuals. To increase sequencing depth and limit assay-specific biases, different laboratories used diverse techniques to prepare libraries and sequence TCR repertoires. Leukapheresis yielded between about 0.8 and 8.9 billion PBMCs per donor. What the study reported, not specific to this receptor: Because the study included a small number of donors, the genetic and exposure-history diversity represented was limited. Compared with non-shared clonotypes, clonotypes shared by all four sorted-subset donors had higher generation probabilities. Incomplete sequencing was indicated by rarefaction of sorted-subset datasets, despite the large sequencing depth. Pairwise subsampling led to the expectation that sequencing depth would affect the degree of clonotype sharing among donors. Sharing across several donors was observed for about 5% of naive CD4, over 3% of naive CD8, roughly 2.3% of memory CD4, and around 0.4% of memory CD8 clonotypes. Naive subsets generally had larger estimated clonotype richness than memory subsets. Sampling was restricted to blood, and TCR repertoires in tissues likely differ from the TCR repertoires found in blood.

Here V drops 4 bases and J drops 10 bases, and the junction holds 11 bases not matched to any gene. CDR1 and CDR2, looked up from the germline V gene, are SGHRS and YFSETQ. The CDR3 starts with the cysteine, ends with the phenylalanine, and has 16 residues. The entry retains the CDR3 DNA only, 48 bases that are in frame from base 1. CD8 naive samples were CD45RO-negative cells positively selected for CCR7, giving a CD45RA+CCR7+ population that excluded TemRA cells. Healthy HIV-negative adults with no recently reported acute infections or vaccinations were included as donors. Only Caucasian adults living in Nashville, Tennessee, USA were represented among the donors. Blood was obtained by leukapheresis, after which PBMCs were separated by Ficoll-Histopaque density gradient centrifugation and cryopreserved in liquid nitrogen vapor phase. Analytical flow cytometry was used to check the purity and quantity of every magnetically sorted T cell population. From each sorted fraction, genomic DNA was isolated and quantified by UV absorbance on a Nanodrop 2000c.

Using the deep immunoSEQ assay, multiplex PCR amplified TCR CDR3 regions from genomic DNA. Genomic DNA extracted from each cell subset was distributed evenly over all wells of several immunoSEQ 96-well plates, and each plate served as one replicate. For sorted subsets, approximately 210 ng genomic DNA, equal to some 30,000 T cell genomes, was loaded into each replicate PCR. The purified libraries were quantified using a Qubit 3.0 fluorometer, sized with a Bioanalyzer 2100, and then quantified again using the KAPA Library Quantification kit. Every immunoSEQ 96-well plate was sequenced on a separate single-read 150-cycle Illumina NextSeq 550 flow cell. The study's processing was this. Because the immunoSEQ output held only junctional sequences and lacked quality scores, the filtering could not match the filtering applied to full-length reads. Sequences were annotated with PyIR, a Python wrapper for IgBLAST v1.9, using IMGT germline references to assign V/J genes and CDR3. Any read was removed if the V/J assignment was weak (E-value above 1e-6), the CDR3 was missing, or the read contained stop codons, out-of-frame junctions, or ambiguous translated residues. V3J clonotypes were defined by identical inferred V gene, J gene, and CDR3 amino acid sequence. Percentage overlap between repertoires was computed as shared unique clonotypes divided by the size of the smaller repertoire. Three approaches were used to assess repertoire richness: RTK rarefaction, the Chao1 estimator, and Recon v2.1 estimates of unobserved clonotypes. For all TCRbeta clonotypes obtained by the gDNA method from several donors, generation probabilities were computed with OLGA. Not all clones reach the TCRdb copy of this immuneACCESS table, which keeps in-frame sequences only. Checked studies attribute under half of the gap to unresolved V genes and leave the rest unexplained. V and J calls plus clone size are reproduced from that table; the DNA served to infer D and trimming. The sample table holds some 740,000 clones, of which almost 95% were seen once. About 25% of the sample goes to the ten largest clones.

On this clone: The clone's antigen remains unknown. No base-level quality is on record; no much larger clone is a single base apart.

This clonotype was sampled from a man aged 25 to 45 in good health. Sequencing was performed on naive CD8+ T cells sorted from blood. Sample cell subset or site, as interpreted from the label and publication: CD45RA+CCR7+. Here the chain combines TRBV5-1 and TRBJ2-1; 13 junctional bases match TRBD2. The CDR3 reads as follows: CASSLHLGLAGREQFF. At the DNA level, the sequence is TGCGCCAGCAGCCTGCATTTGGGACTAGCGGGAAGGGAGCAGTTCTTC.